These T cell receptor beta chains were read from a single sample in a study of control samples from healthy donors and cancer patients. Data came from immunoSEQ multiplex PCR; TCRdb stores just in-frame clones and leaves some out. The sample has tens of thousands of clones, almost 90% seen once. The sample was PBMCs. The receptors shown here come from a man aged 45-65 years with head and neck cancer. Both conserved end residues are part of each CDR3. D genes are given only for firm matches. The size entry is marked missing in some rows and otherwise reads once, few, many or a size class.

abundance | j_gene | v_gene | d_gene | CDR3aa | CDR3nt
- | TRBJ2-3 | TRBV6-5 | TRBD2 | CASSPGGGNTQYF | TGTGCCAGCAGTCCCGGGGGGGGGAATACGCAGTATTTT
- | TRBJ1-2 | TRBV28 | - | CASTGSPLNYGYTF | TGTGCCAGCACGGGTTCCCCCCTTAACTATGGCTACACCTTC
- | TRBJ2-6 | TRBV7-3 | TRBD1 | CASSYRGSGANVLTF | TGTGCCAGCAGTTACAGGGGATCTGGGGCCAACGTCCTGACTTTC
- | TRBJ1-2 | TRBV20-1 | - | CSASHLTRGTNYGYTF | TGCAGTGCTAGTCACCTGACGCGGGGAACTAACTATGGCTACACCTTC
- | TRBJ2-5 | TRBV28 | - | CASSVKETQYF | TGTGCCAGCAGCGTAAAAGAGACCCAGTACTTC
- | TRBJ2-7 | TRBV30 | TRBD2 | CAWRGLAGGSYEQYF | TGTGCCTGGAGAGGGCTAGCGGGGGGATCCTACGAGCAGTACTTC
- | TRBJ2-7 | TRBV18 | - | CASSTRGYEQYF | TGTGCCAGCTCAACGAGGGGTTACGAGCAGTACTTC
- | TRBJ2-3 | TRBV4-1 | - | CASSQERATDTQYF | TGCGCCAGCAGCCAAGAAAGGGCGACAGATACGCAGTATTTT
- | TRBJ1-2 | TRBV7-6 | TRBD1 | CASSLEDRGYGYTF | TGTGCCAGCAGCTTAGAAGACAGGGGCTATGGCTACACCTTC
- | TRBJ2-2 | TRBV5-1 | TRBD2 | CASSASGRGTGELFF | TGCGCCAGCAGCGCTAGCGGAAGGGGCACCGGGGAGCTGTTTTTT
- | TRBJ2-7 | TRBV14 | - | CASSPQTTYEQYF | TGTGCCAGCAGTCCCCAGACGACCTACGAGCAGTACTTC
- | TRBJ2-1 | TRBV9 | TRBD1 | CASSAPGQGSSNEQFF | TGTGCCAGCAGCGCACCGGGACAGGGGTCGAGCAATGAGCAGTTCTTC
- | TRBJ1-6 | TRBV7-2 | - | CASSLAGSGPLHF | TGTGCCAGCAGCTTAGCGGGGTCAGGTCCCCTCCACTTT
- | TRBJ1-4 | TRBV6-2/TRBV6-3 | - | CASSYSDPRALEKLFF | TGTGCCAGCAGTTACTCGGATCCCCGAGCCCTTGAAAAACTGTTTTTT
- | TRBJ1-1 | TRBV28 | - | CASTPGGVRGTEAFF | TGTGCCAGCACCCCGGGGGGGGTGCGTGGCACTGAAGCTTTCTTT
- | TRBJ1-4 | TRBV27 | TRBD1 | CASSLLLGGNEKLFF | TGTGCCAGCAGTTTACTTTTAGGGGGCAATGAAAAACTGTTTTTT
- | TRBJ1-1 | TRBV19 | - | CASRFEGEAFF | TGTGCTTCCCGCTTCGAAGGGGAAGCTTTCTTT
- | TRBJ2-3 | TRBV2 | - | CASGGVGTDTQYF | TGTGCCAGCGGGGGAGTCGGCACAGATACGCAGTATTTT
once | TRBJ1-2 | TRBV6-5 | TRBD1 | CASSVRDRVGYTF | TGTGCCAGCAGCGTACGGGACAGGGTTGGCTACACCTTC
- | TRBJ2-5 | TRBV19 | - | CASHGLQETQYF | TGTGCCAGCCATGGGCTGCAAGAGACCCAGTACTTC
- | TRBJ1-6 | TRBV27 | TRBD1 | CASSLFSVGGQGNSPLHF | TGTGCCAGCAGTTTATTTTCTGTCGGGGGACAGGGGAATTCACCCCTCCACTTT
- | TRBJ2-2 | TRBV25-1 | TRBD1 | CASRSGTGRTGELFF | TGTGCCAGCAGATCCGGGACAGGACGCACCGGGGAGCTGTTTTTT
- | TRBJ1-5 | TRBV19 | - | CASSIGIKGDGAQPQHF | TGTGCCAGTAGTATCGGTATCAAGGGTGACGGAGCTCAGCCCCAGCATTTT
- | TRBJ1-6 | TRBV12-3/TRBV12-4 | - | CASSLGDYSPLHF | TGTGCCAGCAGTTTGGGTGACTATTCACCCCTCCACTTT
- | TRBJ2-5 | TRBV5-1 | - | CASSRGGQEEGETQYF | TGCGCCAGCAGCCGGGGGGGACAGGAGGAGGGAGAGACCCAGTACTTC
- | TRBJ2-2 | TRBV30 | - | CAWSHPDRNTGELFF | TGTGCCTGGAGTCATCCTGACAGGAACACCGGGGAGCTGTTTTTT
- | TRBJ1-2 | TRBV28 | - | CASSLRRAANYGYTF | TGTGCCAGCAGTTTACGCAGGGCAGCTAACTATGGCTACACCTTC
- | TRBJ2-3 | TRBV18 | - | CASSAQEGTQYF | TGTGCCAGCTCAGCCCAGGAAGGGACGCAGTATTTT
- | TRBJ1-5 | TRBV4-2 | TRBD1 | CASSQAAGGQPQHF | TGTGCCAGCAGCCAAGCGGCAGGGGGTCAGCCCCAGCATTTT
- | TRBJ1-3 | TRBV7-2 | TRBD1 | CASSVDRVGVGNTIYF | TGTGCCAGCAGCGTTGACAGGGTGGGTGTTGGAAACACCATATATTTT
once | TRBJ2-7 | TRBV15 | - | CATSREEEVDEQYF | TGTGCCACCAGCAGAGAGGAGGAAGTCGACGAGCAGTACTTC
- | TRBJ2-7 | TRBV30 | - | CAWVQGGSTYEQYF | TGTGCCTGGGTACAAGGTGGATCTACCTACGAGCAGTACTTC
- | TRBJ2-5 | TRBV18 | - | CASSPISHALSFQETQYF | TGTGCCAGCTCACCGATCTCCCACGCCTTATCCTTTCAAGAGACCCAGTACTTC
once | TRBJ2-1 | TRBV2 | TRBD1 | CASRGDRIVDEQFF | TGTGCCAGCAGGGGGGACAGGATTGTGGATGAGCAGTTCTTC
- | TRBJ2-4 | TRBV15 | - | CATSRDSVLDRTKNIQYF | TGTGCCACCAGCAGAGATAGCGTTCTAGACAGGACCAAAAACATTCAGTACTTC
- | TRBJ1-6 | TRBV5-5 | TRBD1 | CASSLGQGQSPLHF | TGTGCCAGCAGCTTGGGACAGGGTCAATCACCCCTCCACTTT